The 26 T cell receptor beta chains reported below all come from one sample, sequenced in a study of beta chain features in type 1 diabetes. Expressed TCRB transcripts were sequenced because the entire RNA isolate underwent reverse transcription. Here immunoSEQ multiplex PCR was the method, and the copy in TCRdb shows in-frame clones only, minus some. The table lists roughly 370,000 clones, about 15% of them singletons, with roughly 0.033% in the top ten. Sequenced: naive CD4+ T cells from blood. These receptor sequences come from a man aged 25 to 45 in good health.

This clone was seen only a few times. The chain uses TRBV7-6 and TRBJ2-3, with a weak D call TRBD1 (6 bases). The CDR3 is made up of 15 amino acids. Germline-derived CDR1 and CDR2 are SGHVS and FNYEAQ. V was clipped by 5 bases and J by 2 bases, with 14 bases between them. The CDR3 is CASSPDGGLTDTQYF. CDR3 sequence (DNA): TGTGCCAGCAGCCCAGATGGGGGCCTCACAGATACGCAGTATTTT. The full variable domain, in which reference TRBV7-6 and TRBJ2-3 provide the parts outside the CDR3, is GAGVSQSPRYKVTKRGQDVALRCDPISGHVSLYWYRQALGQGPEFLTYFNYEAQQDKSGLPNDRFSAERPEGSISTLTIQRTEQRDSAMYRCASSPDGGLTDTQYFGPGTRLTVL.

The sample holds one count of this clone. V and J are TRBV4-1 and TRBJ2-2; TRBD2 matches at 9 bases. The CDR3 extends over 17 amino acids. Trimming at V came to 0 bases and at J to 5 bases, leaving 7 bases not matched to a gene. The germline V gene encodes CDR1 MGHRA and CDR2 YSYEKL. The CDR3 region is CASSQDPAGGWTGELFF. DNA of the CDR3: TGCGCCAGCAGCCAAGATCCCGCGGGAGGGTGGACCGGGGAGCTGTTTTTT.

Only a few counts were recorded for this clone. This chain links TRBV7-2 with TRBJ2-3; D possibly corresponds to TRBD1 (6 bases). CDR3 length: 17 residues. The germline gives CDR1 SGHTA, CDR2 FQGNSA. V was shortened by 1 base and J by 4 bases, with 18 bases between the two germline ends. CDR3 region: CASSLGQRGGLADTQYF. As DNA, the CDR3 is TGTGCCAGCAGCTTAGGTCAGAGAGGGGGTCTCGCAGATACGCAGTATTTT.

This clone was seen a few times. The V gene is TRBV6-6, the J gene TRBJ2-3; D perhaps matches TRBD2 (5 bases). CDR3 size: 13 residues. Germline loops: CDR1 MNHNY, CDR2 SVGAGI (reference sequence). V was trimmed by 0 bases and J by 5 bases, leaving 6 bases between them. CDR3 coding DNA: TGTGCCAGCAGTTACTCTCGGGGAGATACGCAGTATTTT. This codes for CASSYSRGDTQYF.

In its sample, this clone was seen a few times. V gene TRBV28 combines with J gene TRBJ2-1; possibly TRBD1 for D (6 bases). The V and J ends lost 6 bases and 6 bases respectively, with 15 bases between them. CDR3 size: 14 residues. The germline gives CDR1 MDHEN, CDR2 SYDVKM. The CDR3 is CASSQGQMTNEQFF. As DNA, the CDR3 is TGTGCCAGCAGCCAGGGACAAATGACCAATGAGCAGTTCTTC.

This clone has only one observation. The V gene is TRBV10-3, the J gene TRBJ1-2; D is possibly TRBD1 (5 bases). This CDR3 contains 14 residues. Trimming took 4 bases from V and 2 from J, leaving 11 bases between them. Germline V lookup: CDR1 ENHRY, CDR2 SYGVKD. CDR3 sequence: CAISVGGSNYGYTF. The DNA for the CDR3 is TGTGCCATCAGTGTCGGGGGATCGAACTATGGCTACACCTTC.

The chain employs TRBV4-1 and TRBJ1-2, with a tentative D call TRBD1 (6 bases). Per germline, CDR1 MGHRA and CDR2 YSYEKL. Trimming left V 1 base short and J 4 bases short, with 13 bases between. The CDR3 is made up of 15 amino acids. The CDR3 coding sequence is TGCGCCAGCAGCCAAGGCACGCAGGGGATCTATGGCTACACCTTC. Its translation: CASSQGTQGIYGYTF.

The rearrangement joins TRBV7-2 to TRBJ2-1; tentatively, D is TRBD2 (5 bases). The V and J ends lost 0 bases and 9 bases respectively, with 15 bases between them. The CDR3 spans 15 residues. The V gene's germline CDR1 is SGHTA and CDR2 FQGNSA. The CDR3 nucleotides are TGTGCCAGCAGCTTAGCGAGGACTCAATCAAGTGAGCAGTTCTTC. This sequence encodes CASSLARTQSSEQFF.

This clone was counted between two and nine times. The chain joins TRBV7-2 to TRBJ2-1; 9 bases are a match to TRBD2. Germline CDR1 SGHTA, CDR2 FQGNSA. The CDR3 loop spans 15 amino acids. Trimming removed 5 bases from V and 4 bases from J; junction bases left unmatched: 6. CDR3 sequence: CASSPAGGLYNEQFF. The CDR3 DNA reads TGTGCCAGCAGCCCCGCGGGGGGGCTATACAATGAGCAGTTCTTC.

This clone was recorded at least ten times. The chain employs TRBV29-1 and TRBJ1-1, with 7 bases that match TRBD1. Germline V gene sequence: CDR1 SQVTM, CDR2 ANQGSEA. The CDR3 totals 12 residues. Trimming took 4 bases from V and 5 from J; bases not matched to a gene: 4. The CDR3: CSVGQGKTEAFF. CDR3 sequence (DNA): TGCAGCGTTGGACAGGGAAAGACTGAAGCTTTCTTT.

V usage is TRBV5-4 and J usage is TRBJ2-2, with 15 bases that match TRBD2. CDR3 length equals 18 residues. J lost 5 bases, V lost 4 bases, and 9 bases had no gene match. CDR1 SGHNT and CDR2 YYREEE come from the germline V gene (reference sequence). The CDR3 DNA reads TGTGCCAGCAGCACGATATCCGGGACTAGCGGGGGGACCGGGGAGCTGTTTTTT. As protein: CASSTISGTSGGTGELFF.

The V gene is TRBV28, the J gene TRBJ1-2; tentatively, D is TRBD1 (6 bases). V was cut by 5 bases and J by 4 bases, with 11 bases left in between. The CDR3 length is 13 residues. Germline V CDR1 and CDR2: MDHEN, SYDVKM. The chain's CDR3 is CASSQQGSYGYTF. The CDR3 DNA follows: TGTGCCAGCAGTCAACAGGGAAGCTATGGCTACACCTTC.

V usage is TRBV5-1 and J usage is TRBJ1-2; possibly TRBD1 for D (5 bases). Trimming stripped 2 bases from V and 3 bases from J, with 20 bases between. This CDR3 contains 17 residues. Germline V gene sequence: CDR1 SGHRS, CDR2 YFSETQ. The CDR3 DNA sequence: TGCGCCAGCAGCTTACGGGGCTGGAGTGAGTCAGACTATGGCTACACCTTC. This codes for CASSLRGWSESDYGYTF.

CDR3 protein: CATAGKGQPQETQYF. The CDR3 nucleotides read TGTGCCACCGCCGGTAAGGGACAGCCCCAAGAGACCCAGTACTTC. The chain has TRBV10-3 and TRBJ2-5, with 7 bases lining up with TRBD1. This CDR3 spans 15 amino acids. Per the germline V gene, CDR1 is ENHRY and CDR2 is SYGVKD. V shed 10 bases, J shed 1 base, and the junction held 12 bases outside the gene matches.

This chain joins TRBV6-5 and TRBJ1-1; D call uncertain. V lost 6 bases and J 10 bases, leaving 12 bases between the germline ends. Per the germline V gene, CDR1 is MNHEY and CDR2 is SVGAGI. The CDR3 has 11 amino acids. This chain's CDR3 is CASSPGSRAFF. CDR3 DNA: TGTGCCAGCAGCCCCGGGAGCCGAGCTTTCTTT.

This clone has a handful of counts. The J gene is TRBJ2-7, the V gene TRBV11-2, with D perhaps matching TRBD1 (5 bases). With 2 bases removed from V and 4 bases from J, the gap between germline ends came to 18 bases. Germline lookup yields CDR1 SGHAT and CDR2 FQNNGV. The CDR3 loop spans 16 amino acids. The CDR3 loop reads CASSLHGARKGYEQYF. CDR3 nucleotides: TGTGCCAGCAGCTTACATGGGGCTAGGAAGGGTTACGAGCAGTACTTC.

Written as DNA, the CDR3 is TGTGCCAGCAGTTACAGGGCTAGCGCCTACGAGCAGTACTTC. This translates into CASSYRASAYEQYF. The chain joins TRBV6-6 to TRBJ2-7, with a tentative D call TRBD2 (6 bases). The CDR3 spans 14 residues. The germline gives CDR1 MNHNY, CDR2 SVGAGI (reference sequence). V shed 2 bases and J shed 2 bases, with 10 bases lying between them.

The genes are TRBV9 and TRBJ2-1; perhaps D is TRBD1 or TRBD2 (5 bases each). The V gene's germline CDR1 is SGDLS and CDR2 YYNGEE. The CDR3 has 13 amino acids. Trimming shortened V by 4 bases and J by 5 bases, and 10 bases separated the two germline ends. The CDR3 is CASSLQGDNEQFF. The CDR3 DNA reads TGTGCCAGCAGCCTCCAGGGAGACAATGAGCAGTTCTTC.

In its sample, this clone was seen a few times. The V gene is TRBV30, the J gene TRBJ1-1; no definite D call. The V end was cut by 8 bases, the J end by 6 bases, with 10 bases between. CDR1 and CDR2 (germline): GTSNPN, SVGIG (reference sequence). CDR3 length: 10 residues. CDR3 DNA: TGTGCCCAGGTGAGAGCTGAAGCTTTCTTT. This codes for CAQVRAEAFF.

This clone was observed once. This chain links TRBV6-5 with TRBJ1-2, with TRBD1 as a possible D gene (5 bases). Germline CDR1 reads MNHEY; CDR2 reads SVGAGI. V shed 8 bases and J shed 4 bases, with 14 bases lying between them. The CDR3 totals 13 residues. In DNA form, the CDR3 reads TGTGCCAGCCACCAAGGGGTTGGCTATGGCTACACCTTC. Residues: CASHQGVGYGYTF.

In its sample, this clone was seen a few times. The V gene is TRBV10-3, the J gene TRBJ2-3, with D tentatively TRBD2 (6 bases). Trimming left V 6 bases short and J 2 bases short, with 15 bases between. The CDR3 spans 15 residues. Germline V CDR1 and CDR2: ENHRY, SYGVKD. The chain's CDR3 is CAISKGLLVTDTQYF. CDR3 DNA: TGTGCCATCAGCAAGGGACTTCTCGTCACAGATACGCAGTATTTT.

This clone was detected a few times. The chain has TRBV6-1 and TRBJ2-2; D gene ambiguous. CDR3 length: 13 amino acids. The V and J ends lost 2 bases and 6 bases respectively, with 7 bases between them. CDR1 and CDR2 from the germline V gene are MNHNS and SASEGT. CDR3 bases: TGTGCCAGCAGTGAAAGTATGGCCGGGGAGCTGTTTTTT. It yields the protein CASSESMAGELFF.

The table lists this clone with a few counts. The chain couples TRBV6-1 to TRBJ2-7, with D maybe TRBD2 (5 bases). The V end lost 11 bases, the J end lost 2 bases, and 19 bases lay between the germline ends. This CDR3 is 14 amino acids long. Germline values: CDR1 MNHNS, CDR2 SASEGT. As DNA, the CDR3 is TGTGCCGTCGGAGCTGGACTGAAGCCCTACGAGCAGTACGTC. Amino acid sequence: CAVGAGLKPYEQYV.

This rearrangement joins TRBV30 to TRBJ1-1; D might be TRBD1 (6 bases). There are 14 residues in the CDR3. Trimming left V 0 bases short and J 0 bases short, with 8 bases between. The germline gives CDR1 GTSNPN, CDR2 SVGIG (reference sequence). CDR3 sequence (DNA): TGTGCCTGGAGTGTCCAGGGGTTGAACACTGAAGCTTTCTTT. Translating gives CAWSVQGLNTEAFF. The whole variable domain, filled in from reference TRBV30 and TRBJ1-1, reads SQTIHQWPATLVQPVGSPLSLECTVEGTSNPNLYWYRQAAGRGLQLLFYSVGIGQISSEVPQNLSASRPQDRQFILSSKKLLLSDSGFYLCAWSVQGLNTEAFFGQGTRLTVV.

The chain employs TRBV30 and TRBJ2-3; no firm D call. The CDR3 is 13 amino acids. CDR1 is GTSNPN, CDR2 SVGIG, per germline (reference sequence). V was cut by 2 bases and J by 2 bases, with 8 bases left in between. For the CDR3, the DNA is TGTGCCTGGAGTCGAGGCTTCACAGATACGCAGTATTTT. It yields the protein CAWSRGFTDTQYF.

The count of this clone is one. The rearrangement joins TRBV14 to TRBJ2-5; no firm D call. Trimming took 1 base from V and 5 from J, leaving 8 bases between them. Germline CDR1 is SGHDN and CDR2 is FVKESK. This CDR3 region has 13 residues. Here the CDR3 reads CASSQGYRETQYF. CDR3 sequence (DNA): TGTGCCAGCAGCCAAGGGTATCGGGAGACCCAGTACTTC.